These 3 T cell receptor beta chains originate from one sample sequenced in a study of cytomegalovirus exposure and HLA in healthy donors. The study ran its PCR with 60 Vbeta and 13 Jbeta primers. Clones were read by immunoSEQ multiplex PCR, and TCRdb kept only the in-frame ones, dropping some. The sample consists of 190,000 or so clones, approximately 85% of them appearing once. The sample was PBMCs. Receptor source: a girl aged 5-17 years in good health and CMV-seropositive.

This clone has a single count. V usage is TRBV5-6 and J usage is TRBJ2-2, with TRBD2 identical over 12 bases. CDR3 size: 17 residues. Trimming took 2 bases from V and 4 from J; bases not matched to a gene: 6. Germline assignment: CDR1 SGHDT and CDR2 YYEEEE. The CDR3 DNA reads as TGTGCCAGCAGCTTTATACGACTAGCGGGGGTCACCGGGGAGCTGTTTTTT. This encodes CASSFIRLAGVTGELFF.

The sample holds a few counts of this clone. This chain joins TRBV7-9 and TRBJ2-7; 7 nucleotides line up with TRBD2. Germline-derived CDR1 and CDR2 are SEHNR and FQNEAQ (reference sequence). The CDR3 is made up of 16 amino acids. J lost 0 bases, V lost 5 bases, and 10 bases had no gene match. The DNA of the CDR3 is TGTGCCAGCAGCGAAACCAGCGGGGTAAGCTCCTACGAGCAGTACTTC. The encoded protein is CASSETSGVSSYEQYF.

The chain uses TRBV2 and TRBJ2-7, with unresolved D. V dropped 4 bases and J dropped 2 bases, with 6 bases sitting between them. Per germline, CDR1 SNHLY and CDR2 FYNNEI. This CDR3 region has 12 residues. CDR3 loop: CASSVGAYEQYF. As DNA, the CDR3 is TGTGCCAGCAGTGTCGGAGCCTACGAGCAGTACTTC.